The clone carrying this T cell receptor (beta chain) was observed at least ten times. Its matching antigen is unknown. The germline gives CDR1 DFQATT, CDR2 SNEGSKA (reference sequence). The V and J ends lost 5 bases and 1 base, in that order; junction bases with no gene match: 1. This CDR3 is built from 13 residues. The data were obtained in a study of T-cell memory formation after mild COVID-19. Study-wide background: For the most part, TCR clusters were specific to one donor. Findings and caveats of the study: Among clones contracting day 15 to 85, CD4/CD8 was balanced, whereas later expanders leaned CD4+. Those CD4+ clones that contracted were mainly in CM and EM (CD8+ ones in EMRA).

TCR alpha and TCR beta cDNA libraries with sample barcodes and UMIs came from 5'RACE using constant-segment primers. TCRdb itself ran the 5' RACE reads through MiXCR, one entry per CDR3 protein. The table includes approximately 560,000 distinct CDR3 sequences, 15% to 20% detected once. What was sequenced was PBMCs or a T cell subset sorted from them (not recorded which). The TCR originated in an adult woman who had mild COVID-19 (a few samples of this study predate the infection). Cell type and time point are not known. The J gene is TRBJ1-1, the V gene TRBV20-1; 10 bases map to TRBD1. CDR3 protein: CSARTGGNTEAFF. CDR3 DNA sequence: TGCAGTGCTCGGACAGGGGGGAACACTGAAGCTTTCTTT.